This T cell receptor beta chain was captured by sequencing in a study of T cell responses to AZD1222 COVID-19 vaccine. Method: immunoSEQ multiplex PCR; TCRdb's copy keeps in-frame clones and lacks some. The sample has tens of thousands of clones, 80% to 90% seen once. CDR3 length equals 13 residues. Per the germline V gene, CDR1 is LGHDT and CDR2 is YNNKEL (reference sequence). With V trimmed by 1 base and J by 8 bases, 4 bases remained unmatched. This receptor was identified in an adult who received the AZD1222 COVID-19 vaccine. The chain has TRBV3-1 (or the pseudogene TRBV3-2) and TRBJ1-2; TRBD1 aligns across 7 bases. This specimen was peripheral blood, taken 28 days after the second AZD1222 dose. In nucleotides, the CDR3 is TGTGCCAGCAGCCAAGGACAGGGTAAGGGCTACACCTTC. It specifies CASSQGQGKGYTF.